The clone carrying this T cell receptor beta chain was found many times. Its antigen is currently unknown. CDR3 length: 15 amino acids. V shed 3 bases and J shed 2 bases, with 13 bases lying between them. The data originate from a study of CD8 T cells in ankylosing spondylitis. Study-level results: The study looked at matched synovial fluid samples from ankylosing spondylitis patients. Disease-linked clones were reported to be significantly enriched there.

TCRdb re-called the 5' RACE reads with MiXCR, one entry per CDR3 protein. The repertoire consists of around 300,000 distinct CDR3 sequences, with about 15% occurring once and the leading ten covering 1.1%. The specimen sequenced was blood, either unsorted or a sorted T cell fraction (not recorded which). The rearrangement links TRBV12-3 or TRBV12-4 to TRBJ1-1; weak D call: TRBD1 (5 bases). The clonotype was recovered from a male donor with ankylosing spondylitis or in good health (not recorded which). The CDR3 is CASSFENRKNTEAFF. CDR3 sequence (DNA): TGTGCCAGCAGTTTTGAGAACAGGAAAAACACTGAAGCTTTCTTT.